This TCR beta chain derives from a study of shared clonotypes between healthy human individuals. Overall study results and limits: The study found roughly 5% of naive CD4 clonotypes shared across four donors. Estimated richness values were generally larger in naive subsets than in memory subsets.

Assay used: immunoSEQ multiplex PCR; TCRdb lists only in-frame clones, some missing. In the table there are 800,000 to 950,000 clones, about 97% of which are singletons. Comments on this clone: The antigen remains unidentified.

Terminally differentiated effector memory CD45RA+ cells were left out of the naive CD8 fraction, which was CD45RO-negative and positively selected for CCR7. From germline, CDR1 is LNHDA and CDR2 SQIVND (reference sequence). V lost 1 base and J lost 2, with 9 bases in between. There are 14 residues in the CDR3. Source material: naive CD8+ T cells sorted from blood. This sequence joins TRBV19 and TRBJ2-7, with a weak D call TRBD1 (6 bases). This clonotype was sampled from a young man in good health. Here the CDR3 DNA reads TGTGCCAGTAGTATAGCAGGGGCCCCCTACGAGCAGTACTTC. Its protein is CASSIAGAPYEQYF.